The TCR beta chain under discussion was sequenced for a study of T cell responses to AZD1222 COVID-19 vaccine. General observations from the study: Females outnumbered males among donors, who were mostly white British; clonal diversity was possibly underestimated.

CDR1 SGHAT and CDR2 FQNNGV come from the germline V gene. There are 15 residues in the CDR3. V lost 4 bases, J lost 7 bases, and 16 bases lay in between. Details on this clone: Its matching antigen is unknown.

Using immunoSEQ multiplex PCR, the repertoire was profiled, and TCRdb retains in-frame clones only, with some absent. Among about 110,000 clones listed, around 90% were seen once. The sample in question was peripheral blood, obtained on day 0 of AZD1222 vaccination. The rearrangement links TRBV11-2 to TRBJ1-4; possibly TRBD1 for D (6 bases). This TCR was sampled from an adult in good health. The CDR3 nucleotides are TGTGCCAGCAGCTCCATACAGGGCTTCGGTGAAAAACTGTTTTTT. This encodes CASSSIQGFGEKLFF.